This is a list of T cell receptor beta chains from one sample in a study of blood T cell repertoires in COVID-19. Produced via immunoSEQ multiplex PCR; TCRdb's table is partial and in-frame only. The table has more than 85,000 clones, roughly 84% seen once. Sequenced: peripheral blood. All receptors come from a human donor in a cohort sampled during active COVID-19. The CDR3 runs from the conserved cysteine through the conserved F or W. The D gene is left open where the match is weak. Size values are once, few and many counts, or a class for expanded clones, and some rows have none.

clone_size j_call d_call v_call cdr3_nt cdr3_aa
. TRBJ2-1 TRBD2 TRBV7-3 TGTGCCAGCAGTACAGGGACTAGCTCCTACAATGAGCAGTTCTTC CASSTGTSSYNEQFF
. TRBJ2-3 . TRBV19 TGTGCCAGTAGTACCAGGGGACATCGAGATACGCAGTATTTT CASSTRGHRDTQYF
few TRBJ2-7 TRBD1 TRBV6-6 TGTGCCAGCAGTTACCCCTGGACAGGGGGCTACGAGCAGTACTTC CASSYPWTGGYEQYF
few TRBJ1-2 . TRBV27 TGTGCCAGCAGTTTCCGGGGGAACTATGGCTACACCTTC CASSFRGNYGYTF
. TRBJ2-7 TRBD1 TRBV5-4 TGTGCCAGCAGCTTGGATCAGGGGGCGCGGGAGCAGTACTTC CASSLDQGAREQYF
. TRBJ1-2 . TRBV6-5 TGTGCCAGCAGTCGACAAAATCCTCTAACCTATGGCTACACCTTC CASSRQNPLTYGYTF
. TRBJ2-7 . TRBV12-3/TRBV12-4 TGTGCCAGCAGTCCCCAGGGTCTGGACGAGCAGTACTTC CASSPQGLDEQYF
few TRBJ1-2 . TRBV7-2 TGTGCCAGCAGCTTAGACAGTAACTATGGCTACACCTTC CASSLDSNYGYTF
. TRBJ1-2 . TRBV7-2 TGTGCCAGCAGCCCCCAGCCCGAGGTGTTCAAAGGCTACACCTTC CASSPQPEVFKGYTF
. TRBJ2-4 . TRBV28 TGTGCCAGCAGTGGAGGAGGCCGATTAAACATTCAGTACTTC CASSGGGRLNIQYF
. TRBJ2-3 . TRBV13 TGTGCCAGCACTCGGTGGGGCGGTAGCACAGATACGCAGTATTTT CASTRWGGSTDTQYF
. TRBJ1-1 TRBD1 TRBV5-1 TGCGCCAGCAGCCTGACAGGGGGGATGAACACTGAAGCTTTCTTT CASSLTGGMNTEAFF
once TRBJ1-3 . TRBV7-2 TGTGCCGGCAGTCGGGTGCTCTCTGGAAACACCATATATTTT CAGSRVLSGNTIYF
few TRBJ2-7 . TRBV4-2 TGTGCCAGCAGCCACGAAGGGGGACGGACCTACGAGCAGTACTTC CASSHEGGRTYEQYF
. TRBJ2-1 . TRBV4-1 TGCGCCAGCAGCCAGGACAGCGTTCCCAATGAGCAGTTCTTC CASSQDSVPNEQFF
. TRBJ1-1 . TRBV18 TGTGCCAGCTCCCCGGACAGTGTCAACACTGAAGCTTTCTTT CASSPDSVNTEAFF
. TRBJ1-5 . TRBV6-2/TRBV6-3 TGTGCCAGCAGTCAGGGGAATAGAAATCAGCCCCAGCATTTT CASSQGNRNQPQHF
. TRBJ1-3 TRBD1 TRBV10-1 TGCGCCAGCAGAGAAGACAGGGGGCCTGGAAACACCATATATTTT CASREDRGPGNTIYF
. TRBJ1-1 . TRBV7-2 TGTGCCAGCAGCTCAGTGGGGGCGCGCACTGAAGCTTTCTTT CASSSVGARTEAFF